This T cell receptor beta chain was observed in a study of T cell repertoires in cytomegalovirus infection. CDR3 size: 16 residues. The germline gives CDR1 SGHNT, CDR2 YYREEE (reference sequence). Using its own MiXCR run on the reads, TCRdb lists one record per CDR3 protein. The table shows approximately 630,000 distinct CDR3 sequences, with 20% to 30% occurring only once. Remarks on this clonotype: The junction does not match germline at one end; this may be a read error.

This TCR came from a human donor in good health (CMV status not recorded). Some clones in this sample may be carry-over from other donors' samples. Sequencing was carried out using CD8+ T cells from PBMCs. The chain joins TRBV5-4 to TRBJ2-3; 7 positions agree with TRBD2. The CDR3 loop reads CTSSLKREALTDTQYF. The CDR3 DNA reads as TGTACCAGCAGCTTGAAACGGGAGGCTCTGACAGATACGCAGTATTTT.